This TCR beta chain came from a study of a mutant IDH1 vaccine in newly diagnosed glioma. Across the study: Investigators started vaccination 4-6 weeks after radiotherapy alone, or with temozolomide cycles.

Profiling relied on immunoSEQ multiplex PCR, and the TCRdb table lists in-frame clones only, not all of them. The sample records roughly 60,000 clones, under 90% being singletons. Concerning this clone itself: Its matching antigen is unknown.

As for time point: week 23, last vaccination. Topical imiquimod was applied with each vaccine dose, which held 300 ug of mutant IDH1 20-mer peptide. New WHO grade 3 or 4 astrocytomas that were IDH1-mutant and ATRX-lost occurred in the donors. The CDR3 covers 16 residues. The germline V and J ends were trimmed by 6 bases and 1 base, with 18 bases remaining between them. From germline, CDR1 is MNHNY and CDR2 SVGAGI (reference sequence). V and J are TRBV6-6 and TRBJ1-1; weak D call: TRBD1 (6 bases). This receptor was obtained from a man in his forties or fifties with glioma. The sample was PBMCs, taken from a glioma patient whose treatment included an IDH1 peptide vaccine. The CDR3 reads CASSYHSTGQNTEAFF. The CDR3 nucleotides are TGTGCCAGCAGCTATCATTCGACAGGCCAGAACACTGAAGCTTTCTTT.